These T cell receptor beta chains were read from a single sample in a study of cytomegalovirus exposure and HLA in healthy donors. Data came from immunoSEQ multiplex PCR; TCRdb stores just in-frame clones and leaves some out. This table holds approximately 110,000 clones, around 77% found once. The sequenced sample was PBMCs. Receptors originate from a woman aged 35 to 49 in good health and CMV-seropositive. Each CDR3 is given with its conserved first and last residue. D genes are given only for firm matches. Where a row states a size, it is once, few, many or the class of an expanded clone; other rows omit it.

v_gene	d_gene	j_gene	abundance	CDR3nt	CDR3aa
TRBV4-3	-	TRBJ2-3	-	TGCGCCAGCAGCCAAGCGGGTGTCAGCACAGATACGCAGTATTTT	CASSQAGVSTDTQYF
TRBV6-5	TRBD2	TRBJ2-7	-	TGTGCCAGCAGTATCAGGGAGGGCTACGAGCAGTACTTC	CASSIREGYEQYF
TRBV27	-	TRBJ2-3	-	TGTGCCAGCAGTACGAGGAATACGCAGTATTTT	CASSTRNTQYF
TRBV10-3	TRBD1	TRBJ1-5	once	TGTGCCATCAGCAGCCGGGACAGGGAGAATCAGCCCCAGCATTTT	CAISSRDRENQPQHF
TRBV18	TRBD2	TRBJ2-1	-	TGTGCCAGCTCGCTTAGCGGGGGGGCTCTAGAGCAGTTCTTC	CASSLSGGALEQFF
TRBV28	-	TRBJ2-7	-	TGTGCCAGCAGTTTCTTGGAGGGAACCCTCTCCTACGAGCAGTACTTC	CASSFLEGTLSYEQYF
TRBV4-1	-	TRBJ2-7	-	TGCGCCAGCAGCCAGGGTCCCATAAGCGGCCGCTCCTACGAGCAGTACTTC	CASSQGPISGRSYEQYF
TRBV11-2	-	TRBJ1-2	-	TGTGCCAGCAGCCCTCGACAGGCATACTATGGCTACACCTTC	CASSPRQAYYGYTF
TRBV9	TRBD2	TRBJ2-1	-	TGTGCCAGCAGCGTAGGGCGGGTTAGCGGGAGGGCCCTCAATGAGCAGTTCTTC	CASSVGRVSGRALNEQFF
TRBV28	TRBD2	TRBJ2-1	-	TGTGCCAGCCCCCCCCAGCGGGAGTTATACAATGAGCAGTTCTTC	CASPPQRELYNEQFF
TRBV19	-	TRBJ1-6	few	TGTGCCAGTAGTATAGCCCCAGGGAATTCACCCCTCCACTTT	CASSIAPGNSPLHF
TRBV13	TRBD1	TRBJ2-7	-	TGTGCCAGCAGCCGGGACAGGGGGAACGAGCAGTACTTC	CASSRDRGNEQYF
TRBV4-3	TRBD1	TRBJ1-6	-	TGCGCCAGCAGCCAATACAGGGGGCGGCAGTCACCCCTCCACTTT	CASSQYRGRQSPLHF
TRBV19	TRBD1	TRBJ2-4	-	TGTGCCAGTAGTTGGACAGGGGGAGGCGAAAACATTCAGTACTTC	CASSWTGGGENIQYF
TRBV10-3	-	TRBJ2-5	-	TGTGCCATCAGTGAGTTTCTGGCGGGATCAAGGCAAGAGACCCAGTACTTC	CAISEFLAGSRQETQYF
TRBV7-2	-	TRBJ2-5	-	TGTGCCAGCAGCTTTAAGGGGTTAGAGACCCAGTACTTC	CASSFKGLETQYF
TRBV4-2	-	TRBJ2-3	once	TGTGCCAGCAGCCAAGAGCGGAGCACAGATACGCAGTATTTT	CASSQERSTDTQYF
TRBV7-9	TRBD1	TRBJ2-3	-	TGTGCCAGCAGCTCCTATAAAGGGACAGGCCTTCTCACAGATACGCAGTATTTT	CASSSYKGTGLLTDTQYF
TRBV28	TRBD1	TRBJ2-1	-	TGTGCCAGCACCACGGACAGGCGATCCTACAATGAGCAGTTCTTC	CASTTDRRSYNEQFF
TRBV4-2	-	TRBJ1-2	-	TGTGCCAGCAGCCAAGATAGGAGGTACTATGGCTACACCTTC	CASSQDRRYYGYTF
TRBV19	TRBD2	TRBJ2-1	few	TGTGCCAGTAGTATACTCAGCGGGGATCCCAATGAGCAGTTCTTC	CASSILSGDPNEQFF
TRBV6-5	-	TRBJ2-1	-	TGTGCCAGCAGATACCAGGGAAATGAGCAGTTCTTC	CASRYQGNEQFF
TRBV7-2	TRBD1	TRBJ2-1	-	TGTGCCAGCAGCTTAGCAGGGGGCAATAAGAATGAGCAGTTCTTC	CASSLAGGNKNEQFF
TRBV19	-	TRBJ1-1	-	TGTGCCAGTAGTAGGACAGACTATCACACTGAAGCTTTCTTT	CASSRTDYHTEAFF
TRBV5-4	TRBD2	TRBJ2-5	-	TGTGCCAGCAGCTCCGGGACTAGCGGGAGAGAGACCCAGTACTTC	CASSSGTSGRETQYF
TRBV18	TRBD1	TRBJ2-2	-	TGTGCCAGCTCACGATGGGACAGGGTATCCGCGAACACCGGGGAGCTGTTTTTT	CASSRWDRVSANTGELFF
TRBV7-9	-	TRBJ2-7	-	TGTGCCAGCAGCTTAGGGGCGGGGCGGGATGCCCTCGAGCAGTACTTC	CASSLGAGRDALEQYF
TRBV11-2	-	TRBJ2-4	few	TGTGCCAGCAGCTTAGATCCGGAGGTCGGGAACATTCAGTACTTC	CASSLDPEVGNIQYF
TRBV27	TRBD2	TRBJ2-7	-	TGTGCCAGCAGTTGGTTAGCGGGGACTTACGAGCAGTACTTC	CASSWLAGTYEQYF
TRBV7-9	TRBD2	TRBJ2-7	-	TGTGCCAGCAGCCCCCCCCGGGGGGGGCTACCCTACGAGCAGTACTTC	CASSPPRGGLPYEQYF
TRBV4-1	TRBD2	TRBJ2-7	-	TGCGCCAGCAGCCAGCGACTAGCGGGAGCCTACGAGCAGTACTTC	CASSQRLAGAYEQYF
TRBV10-3	-	TRBJ1-2	-	TGTGCCATCAGTGGTGACAGTTTTTATGGCTACACCTTC	CAISGDSFYGYTF
TRBV12-5	-	TRBJ2-1	-	TGTGCTAGTGGTTTGCTTACATTCACTACCGGGACATACCGTTCCTACAATGAGCAGTTCTTC	CASGLLTFTTGTYRSYNEQFF
TRBV19	-	TRBJ1-4	-	TGTGCCAGTAGTTTGGGCAAAACGGGAGAAAAACTGTTTTTT	CASSLGKTGEKLFF
TRBV4-1	TRBD1	TRBJ2-1	-	TGCGCCAGCAGCCAACAAGACAGGGCCGGTAGGGTTTACAATGAGCAGTTCTTC	CASSQQDRAGRVYNEQFF
TRBV27	-	TRBJ1-2	once	TGTGCCAGCAGTTCAACGCTCCAGGGGTGGTATGGCTACACCTTC	CASSSTLQGWYGYTF
TRBV19	-	TRBJ1-5	few	TGTGCCAGTAGTCCCTACCCCGGGAGAGGGCCCCAGCATTTT	CASSPYPGRGPQHF
TRBV5-1	-	TRBJ2-5	-	TGCGCCAGCAGCTTGGGAGGCGCATTACCCCACTACACCCAGTACTTC	CASSLGGALPHYTQYF
TRBV6-5	-	TRBJ1-2	-	TGTGCCAGCAGTGAATCGGGGGGGCTTGGCTACACCTTC	CASSESGGLGYTF
TRBV5-1	-	TRBJ1-2	few	TGCGCCAGCAGCTGGGTACTGGATGGAGAGGGCTACACCTTC	CASSWVLDGEGYTF
TRBV5-6	-	TRBJ2-7	-	TGTGCCAGCAGCTTTGACAGAACCTACGAGCAGTACTTC	CASSFDRTYEQYF
TRBV6-6	TRBD2	TRBJ2-7	-	TGTGCCAGCAGCAATAGACTAGCGGGGGACTACGAGCAGTACTTC	CASSNRLAGDYEQYF
TRBV7-9	TRBD2	TRBJ2-5	-	TGTGCCAGCAGTTGGGGGGGAGCGGGAGAGACCCAGTACTTC	CASSWGGAGETQYF
TRBV18	-	TRBJ2-7	-	TGTGCCAGCTCACTCCTACTCGGGGGGCAGGATGAGCAGTACTTC	CASSLLLGGQDEQYF
TRBV9	-	TRBJ1-6	-	TGTGCCAGCAGCGTAGAGGGACTCCTTAATTCACCCCTCCACTTT	CASSVEGLLNSPLHF
TRBV29-1	-	TRBJ1-1	once	TGCAGCGTTGAGAGAGTCATGGACACTGAAGCTTTCTTT	CSVERVMDTEAFF
TRBV13	-	TRBJ2-3	few	TGTGCCAGCAGCTTGGGACTTAGCACAGATACGCAGTATTTT	CASSLGLSTDTQYF
TRBV28	-	TRBJ1-3	-	TGTGCCAGCAGTTTATCCCGGGACACCATATATTTT	CASSLSRDTIYF
TRBV5-6	TRBD2	TRBJ2-3	once	TGTGCCAGCAGCTTGGAGCTAGCGGGAAGCCTGAAGTATTTT	CASSLELAGSLKYF
TRBV27	-	TRBJ1-2	-	TGTGCCAGCAGTTCCCCCTGGGCTGGCTACACCTTC	CASSSPWAGYTF